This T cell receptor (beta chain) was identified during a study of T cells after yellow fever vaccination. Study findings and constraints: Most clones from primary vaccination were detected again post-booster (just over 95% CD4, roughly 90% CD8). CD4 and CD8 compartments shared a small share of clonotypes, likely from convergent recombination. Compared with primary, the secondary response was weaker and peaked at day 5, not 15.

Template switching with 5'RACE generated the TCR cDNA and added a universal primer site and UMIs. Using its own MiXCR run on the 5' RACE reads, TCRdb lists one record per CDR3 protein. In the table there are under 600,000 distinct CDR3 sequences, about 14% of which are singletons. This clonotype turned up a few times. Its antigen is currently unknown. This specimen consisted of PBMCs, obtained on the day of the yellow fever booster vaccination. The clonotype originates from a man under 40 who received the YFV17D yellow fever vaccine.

The CDR3: CASSLDGVVQTQYF. The CDR3 coding sequence is TGTGCCAGCAGCTTAGATGGGGTTGTGCAGACCCAGTACTTC. The chain is built from TRBV7-2 and TRBJ2-5, with no clear D. Looked up from germline, CDR1 is SGHTA and CDR2 is FQGNSA. The V end was cut by 1 base, the J end by 6 bases, with 12 bases between. The CDR3 has 14 amino acids. The variable domain in full, completed from reference TRBV7-2 and TRBJ2-5, reads GAGVSQSPSNKVTEKGKDVELRCDPISGHTALYWYRQSLGQGLEFLIYFQGNSAPDKSGLPSDRFSAERTGGSVSTLTIQRTQQEDSAVYLCASSLDGVVQTQYFGPGTRLLVL.